The 26 T cell receptor beta chains given below trace back to one sample, sequenced in a study of Graves' ophthalmopathy and Graves' hyperthyroidism. Amplified material comprised TCR beta CDR3 regions derived from RNA transcripts. HTBI primers were used in a first-round RT-PCR, which preceded a second-round multiplex PCR. TCRdb called the multiplex PCR reads again in MiXCR, with one record for every CDR3 protein. The data show 240,000 or so distinct CDR3 sequences, about 47% seen once. The sample comprised peripheral blood. The receptors come from an adult man with Graves' ophthalmopathy.

For the CDR3, the DNA is TGTGCCAGCAGCCAAGTCCGATTCTACGAGCAGTACTTC. Its protein product is CASSQVRFYEQYF. The chain has TRBV14 and TRBJ2-7, with D unclear. The length of the CDR3 is 13 residues. Trimming shortened V by 1 base and J by 3 bases, and 7 bases separated the two germline ends. CDR1 SGHDN and CDR2 FVKESK come from the germline V gene.

The sample holds a few counts of this clonotype. This chain uses TRBV7-9 with TRBJ1-1; 7 bases align to TRBD1. The CDR3 covers 16 residues. Germline CDR1 SEHNR, CDR2 FQNEAQ (reference sequence). V lost 4 bases and J lost 0; bases outside the gene matches: 8. The CDR3 bases are TGTGCCAGCAGCTCAGACAGGGCCTTCATGAACACTGAAGCTTTCTTT. Protein: CASSSDRAFMNTEAFF.

The chain is built from TRBV2 and TRBJ1-4, with D possibly TRBD1 on 6 matching bases. V was trimmed by 7 bases and J by 3 bases, leaving 15 bases between them. CDR1 SNHLY and CDR2 FYNNEI come from the germline V gene. CDR3 length: 15 residues. The CDR3 sequence is CASTLGGAANEKLFF. The CDR3 region has the DNA TGTGCCAGCACCCTTGGGGGGGCTGCTAATGAAAAACTGTTTTTT.

This clonotype has ten or more counts. The CDR3 DNA follows: TGTGCCAGCAGTCCCAACCAGGGTGGAGAGACCCAGTACTTC. Amino acid sequence: CASSPNQGGETQYF. V is TRBV28 and J is TRBJ2-5; D might be TRBD1 (5 bases). V gave up 5 bases and J gave up 4 bases, with 14 bases separating them. The CDR3 contains 14 residues. The V gene's germline CDR1 is MDHEN and CDR2 SYDVKM.

The genes are TRBV12-3 or TRBV12-4 and TRBJ2-3, with D perhaps matching TRBD2 (5 bases). The CDR3 has 13 residues. V was clipped by 5 bases and J by 6 bases, with 12 bases between them. CDR3 loop: CASSPPSHDTQYF. DNA for the CDR3: TGTGCCAGCAGTCCCCCTAGCCACGATACGCAGTATTTT.

The gene calls are TRBV10-3 and TRBJ1-1; D is possibly TRBD1 (6 bases). The CDR3 extends over 12 amino acids. Looked up from germline, CDR1 is ENHRY and CDR2 is SYGVKD. V lost 10 bases and J lost 6, with 15 bases in between. CDR3 nucleotide sequence: TGTGCCAGCTCCGCAGGGGCTTCTGAAGCTTTCTTT. Encoded protein: CASSAGASEAFF.

This rearrangement joins TRBV10-2 to TRBJ2-7, with 14 bases identical to TRBD2. The CDR3 consists of 16 residues. Trimming took 6 bases from V and 2 from J; bases not matched to a gene: 6. Per the germline V gene, CDR1 is WSHSY and CDR2 is SAAADI. CDR3 DNA sequence: TGCGCCAGCAGCTCGACTAGCGGGAGGGTGCCCTACGAGCAGTACTTC. Its protein is CASSSTSGRVPYEQYF.

In this sample, this clonotype turned up a few times. CDR3 nucleotide sequence: TGTGCCAGTAATATCGGGGGCGCAAATCAGCCCCAGCATTTT. Its translation is CASNIGGANQPQHF. The rearrangement uses TRBV19 and TRBJ1-5; TRBD1 might be the D (6 bases). The germline gives CDR1 LNHDA, CDR2 SQIVND (reference sequence). The CDR3 runs to 14 residues. The V gene lost 7 bases and the J gene lost 4 bases, with 14 bases spanning the gap.

This clonotype was observed a single time. The CDR3 reads CASSLGRGADEQYF. CDR3 coding DNA: TGTGCCAGCAGCTTAGGTAGGGGGGCCGACGAGCAGTACTTC. The chain recombines TRBV5-8 with TRBJ2-7; D is possibly TRBD1 or TRBD2 (6 bases each). The CDR3 has 14 amino acids. Germline lookup yields CDR1 SGHTS and CDR2 YDEGEE. V was pared by 2 bases and J by 5 bases, with 14 bases between.

In its sample, this clonotype was seen a few times. CDR3 nucleotide sequence: TGTGCCAGCAACTCCGGACTAGCGGGGGGAGAATACGAGCAGTACTTC. Amino acids: CASNSGLAGGEYEQYF. The chain recombines TRBV9 with TRBJ2-7; 14 nucleotides match TRBD2. The length of the CDR3 is 16 residues. J lost 4 bases, V lost 6 bases, and 9 bases had no gene match. Germline V CDR1 and CDR2: SGDLS, YYNGEE.

Concerning this clonotype: At one boundary the junction diverges from the germline segment, which might be a read error. V is TRBV5-1 and J is TRBJ2-7; possibly TRBD1 or TRBD2 for D (6 bases each). The CDR3 has 14 amino acids. CDR1 SGHRS and CDR2 YFSETQ come from the germline V gene. CDR3 coding DNA: TGTGCCAGCAGCGGGCAGACAGGCTCCTACGAGCAGTGCTTC. Residues: CASSGQTGSYEQCF.

This clonotype is medium-sized within its sample. The rearrangement links TRBV15 to TRBJ1-1; 7 positions match TRBD1. The V gene's germline CDR1 is LNHNV and CDR2 YYDKDF (reference sequence). V lost 1 base, J lost 5 bases, and 7 bases stayed unmatched. The length of the CDR3 is 15 residues. DNA of the CDR3: TGTGCCACCAGCAGAGCAAGGGGGCGAGGTACTGAAGCTTTCTTT. It specifies CATSRARGRGTEAFF.

This chain joins TRBV7-6 and TRBJ2-7; 9 positions agree with TRBD2. Germline loops: CDR1 SGHVS, CDR2 FNYEAQ. V lost 5 bases to trimming and J lost 3 bases; unmatched junction nucleotides: 8. The CDR3 contains 15 residues. This CDR3 reads CASSLSGLASYEQYF. In DNA form, the CDR3 reads TGTGCCAGCAGCCTATCGGGACTAGCTAGCTACGAGCAGTACTTC.

This clonotype turned up a few times. Germline and junction disagree at one end, which may indicate a read error. V and J are TRBV7-9 and TRBJ2-7; 10 bases are shared with TRBD1. This CDR3 has 12 residues. Germline V gene sequence: CDR1 SEHNR, CDR2 FQNEAQ (reference sequence). CDR3: CASSLDYDRGHF. CDR3 in DNA: TGTGCCAGCAGCTTAGACTATGACAGGGGGCACTTC. Full variable domain (missing parts from reference TRBV7-9 and TRBJ2-7): DTGVSQNPRHKITKRGQNVTFRCDPISEHNRLYWYRQTLGQGPEFLTYFQNEAQLEKSRLLSDRFSAERPKGSFSTLEIQRTEQGDSAMYLCASSLDYDRGHFGPGTRLTVT.

This clonotype was found once. The genes are TRBV12-3 or TRBV12-4 and TRBJ2-5, with D perhaps matching TRBD1 (6 bases). CDR3 length: 14 residues. The ends were cut back, 6 bases at V and 2 bases at J, with 13 bases in the middle. CDR3 protein: CASSVEQGQETQYF. In nucleotides, the CDR3 is TGTGCCAGCAGCGTAGAACAGGGACAAGAGACCCAGTACTTC.

A word on this clonotype: Germline and junction disagree at one end, which may indicate a read error. V and J are TRBV10-3 and TRBJ1-1; 7 bases are a match to TRBD1. From germline, CDR1 is ENHRY and CDR2 SYGVKD. This CDR3 has 15 amino acids. CDR3 bases: TGTGCCAGCAGTGCAGGGGCAGGGGGAGGGACTGAAGCTTTCTTT. Translation gives CASSAGAGGGTEAFF.

The genes are TRBV20-1 and TRBJ2-5, with D unclear. V was trimmed by 4 bases and J by 2 bases, leaving 14 bases between them. The CDR3 is 14 residues long. Per germline, CDR1 DFQATT and CDR2 SNEGSKA (reference sequence). CDR3 in amino acids: CSANRASYQETQYF. The CDR3, as DNA: TGCAGTGCTAATAGGGCGAGTTATCAAGAGACCCAGTACTTC.

This chain connects TRBV9 to TRBJ1-1; the D gene is possibly TRBD1 (5 bases). Trimming left V 2 bases short and J 6 bases short, with 14 bases between. CDR1 is SGDLS and CDR2 is YYNGEE in the germline V gene. This CDR3 is built from 14 residues. The CDR3 sequence is CASSVGHLSAEAFF. As DNA, the CDR3 is TGTGCCAGCAGCGTTGGACATCTGTCGGCTGAAGCTTTCTTT.

The rearrangement uses TRBV19 and TRBJ1-1, with D maybe TRBD1 (6 bases). The CDR3 is made up of 15 amino acids. Germline CDR1 LNHDA, CDR2 SQIVND (reference sequence). V lost 6 bases and J 4 bases, leaving 18 bases between the germline ends. CDR3 bases: TGTGCCAGTAGAGTAGGCGGGGGCAGAGGCACTGAAGCTTTCTTT. Translation gives CASRVGGGRGTEAFF. Full variable domain (outside the CDR3, taken from reference TRBV19 and TRBJ1-1): DGGITQSPKYLFRKEGQNVTLSCEQNLNHDAMYWYRQDPGQGLRLIYYSQIVNDFQKGDIAEGYSVSREKKESFPLTVTSAQKNPTAFYLCASRVGGGRGTEAFFGQGTRLTVV.

This chain connects TRBV2 to TRBJ1-5; 7 bases are shared with TRBD1. CDR1 is SNHLY, CDR2 FYNNEI, per germline. The CDR3 has 15 amino acids. V shed 6 bases, J shed 1 base, and the junction held 6 bases outside the gene matches. CDR3: CASRAGTVSNQPQHF. The CDR3 DNA is TGTGCCAGCAGAGCCGGGACAGTGAGCAATCAGCCCCAGCATTTT.

This clonotype was counted at least ten times. The chain couples TRBV2 to TRBJ1-2; no clear D. This CDR3 contains 11 residues. V was trimmed by 4 bases and J by 8 bases, leaving 8 bases between them. Germline CDR1 reads SNHLY; CDR2 reads FYNNEI. The CDR3 DNA follows: TGTGCCAGCAGTGTCGGGCAGGGCTACACCTTC. It specifies CASSVGQGYTF.

The genes are TRBV15 and TRBJ2-2; TRBD2 agrees at 11 bases. Trimming took 0 bases from V and 2 from J; bases not matched to a gene: 5. CDR1 is LNHNV, CDR2 YYDKDF, per germline (reference sequence). The CDR3 contains 18 residues. CDR3 region: CATSRDSGLAGNTGELFF. The CDR3 DNA follows: TGTGCCACCAGCAGAGATTCCGGACTAGCGGGTAACACCGGGGAGCTGTTTTTT. Together with reference TRBV15 and TRBJ2-2, the CDR3 gives the full variable domain: DAMVIQNPRYQVTQFGKPVTLSCSQTLNHNVMYWYQQKSSQAPKLLFHYYDKDFNNEADTPDNFQSRRPNTSFCFLDIRSPGLGDTAMYLCATSRDSGLAGNTGELFFGEGSRLTVL.

The CDR3: CATSRDFSGRSYEQYF. In DNA form, the CDR3 reads TGTGCCACCAGCAGAGACTTCTCGGGCCGTTCCTACGAGCAGTACTTC. The rearrangement joins TRBV15 to TRBJ2-7; D is undetermined. Germline CDR1 is LNHNV and CDR2 is YYDKDF (reference sequence). With 0 bases removed from V and 1 base from J, the gap between germline ends came to 13 bases. The CDR3 length is 16 residues.

The rearrangement joins TRBV7-2 to TRBJ2-2; D gene ambiguous. There are 14 residues in the CDR3. The V gene lost 5 bases and the J gene lost 7 bases, with 14 bases spanning the gap. From germline, CDR1 is SGHTA and CDR2 FQGNSA. The CDR3 sequence: CASSPAYGGGELFF. The DNA for the CDR3 is TGTGCCAGCAGCCCTGCCTATGGCGGCGGGGAGCTGTTTTTT.

The chain couples TRBV20-1 to TRBJ2-2; D may be TRBD1 or TRBD2 (5 bases each). V lost 6 bases to trimming and J lost 3 bases, with 20 bases between them. This CDR3 is 16 amino acids long. CDR1 and CDR2 from the germline V gene are DFQATT and SNEGSKA (reference sequence). The CDR3 spells CSAPIHEGRYTGELFF. In DNA form, the CDR3 reads TGCAGTGCACCTATCCACGAGGGGCGGTACACCGGGGAGCTGTTTTTT.

This chain uses TRBV7-2 with TRBJ1-5; no firm D call. This CDR3 comprises 17 residues. In germline, CDR1 is SGHTA, CDR2 FQGNSA. Trimming left V 6 bases short and J 5 bases short, with 23 bases between. The CDR3 sequence: CASSYELGLKDHQPQHF. The CDR3 bases are TGTGCCAGCAGTTACGAACTAGGCTTGAAGGATCATCAGCCCCAGCATTTT.